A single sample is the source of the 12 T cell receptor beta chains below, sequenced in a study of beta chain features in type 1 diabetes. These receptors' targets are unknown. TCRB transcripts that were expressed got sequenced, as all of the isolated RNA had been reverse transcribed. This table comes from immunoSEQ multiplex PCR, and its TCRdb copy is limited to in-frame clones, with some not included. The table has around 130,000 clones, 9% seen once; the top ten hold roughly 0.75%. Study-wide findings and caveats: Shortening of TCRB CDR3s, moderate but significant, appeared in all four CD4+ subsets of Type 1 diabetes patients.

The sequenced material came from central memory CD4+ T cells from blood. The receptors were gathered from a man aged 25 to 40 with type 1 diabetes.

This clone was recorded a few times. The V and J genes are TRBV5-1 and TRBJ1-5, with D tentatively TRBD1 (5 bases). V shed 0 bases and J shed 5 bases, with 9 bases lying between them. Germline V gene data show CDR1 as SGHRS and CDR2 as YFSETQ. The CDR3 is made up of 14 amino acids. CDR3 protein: CASSLAGQDQPQHF. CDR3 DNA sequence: TGCGCCAGCAGCTTGGCAGGGCAGGATCAGCCCCAGCATTTT.

The DNA for the CDR3 is TGTGCCAGCAGTCCCCGTAGACAGGGAACCGGGGCCAACGTCCTGACTTTC. Its translation: CASSPRRQGTGANVLTF. The rearrangement uses TRBV2 and TRBJ2-6; 7 nucleotides line up with TRBD1. V gave up 5 bases and J gave up 4 bases; unmatched junction bases: 11. This CDR3 region has 17 residues. Germline-derived CDR1 and CDR2 are SNHLY and FYNNEI.

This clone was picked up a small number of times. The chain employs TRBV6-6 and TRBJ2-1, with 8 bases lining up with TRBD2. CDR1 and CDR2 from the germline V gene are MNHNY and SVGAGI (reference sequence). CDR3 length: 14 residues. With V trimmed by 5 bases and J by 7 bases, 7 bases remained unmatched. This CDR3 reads CASSPAGAGNEQFF. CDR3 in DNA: TGTGCCAGCAGTCCAGCGGGGGCCGGGAATGAGCAGTTCTTC.

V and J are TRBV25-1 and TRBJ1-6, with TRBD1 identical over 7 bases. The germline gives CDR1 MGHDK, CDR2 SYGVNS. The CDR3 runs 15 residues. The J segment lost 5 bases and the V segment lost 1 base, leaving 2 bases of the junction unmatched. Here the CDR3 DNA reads TGTGCCAGCAGTGAATCCAGGGGGGATAATTCACCCCTCCACTTT. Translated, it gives CASSESRGDNSPLHF.

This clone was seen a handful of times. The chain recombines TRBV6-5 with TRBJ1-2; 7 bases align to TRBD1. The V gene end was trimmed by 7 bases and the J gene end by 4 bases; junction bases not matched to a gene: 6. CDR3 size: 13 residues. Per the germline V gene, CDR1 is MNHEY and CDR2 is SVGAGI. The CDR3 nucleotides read TGTGCCAGCACCCGGGGACAGTTCTATGGCTACACCTTC. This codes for CASTRGQFYGYTF.

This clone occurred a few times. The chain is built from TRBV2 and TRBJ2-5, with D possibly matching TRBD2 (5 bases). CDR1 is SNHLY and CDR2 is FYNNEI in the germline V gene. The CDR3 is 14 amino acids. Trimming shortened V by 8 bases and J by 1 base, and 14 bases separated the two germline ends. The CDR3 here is CASYPGSIQETQYF. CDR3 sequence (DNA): TGTGCCAGCTATCCGGGATCCATCCAAGAGACCCAGTACTTC. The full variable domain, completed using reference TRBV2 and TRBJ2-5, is EPEVTQTPSHQVTQMGQEVILRCVPISNHLYFYWYRQILGQKVEFLVSFYNNEISEKSEIFDDQFSVERPDGSNFTLKIRSTKLEDSAMYFCASYPGSIQETQYFGPGTRLLVL.

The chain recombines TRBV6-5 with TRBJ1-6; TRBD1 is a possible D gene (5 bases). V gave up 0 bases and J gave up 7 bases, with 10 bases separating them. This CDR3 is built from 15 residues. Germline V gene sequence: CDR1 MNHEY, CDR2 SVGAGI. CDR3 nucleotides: TGTGCCAGCAGTTACTCTCAGGGACTGAATTCACCCCTCCACTTT. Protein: CASSYSQGLNSPLHF.

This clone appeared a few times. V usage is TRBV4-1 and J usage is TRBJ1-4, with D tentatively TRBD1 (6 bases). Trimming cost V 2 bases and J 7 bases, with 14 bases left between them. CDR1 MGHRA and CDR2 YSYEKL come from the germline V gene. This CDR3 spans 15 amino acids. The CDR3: CASSQMDSAREKLFF. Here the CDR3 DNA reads TGCGCCAGCAGCCAAATGGACAGCGCCCGTGAAAAACTGTTTTTT.

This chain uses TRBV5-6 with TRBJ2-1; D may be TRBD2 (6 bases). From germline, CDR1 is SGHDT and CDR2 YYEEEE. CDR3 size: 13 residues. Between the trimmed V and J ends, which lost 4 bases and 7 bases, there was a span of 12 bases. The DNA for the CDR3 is TGTGCCAGCAGCATCCTGACTAGAAATGAGCAGTTCTTC. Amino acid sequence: CASSILTRNEQFF.

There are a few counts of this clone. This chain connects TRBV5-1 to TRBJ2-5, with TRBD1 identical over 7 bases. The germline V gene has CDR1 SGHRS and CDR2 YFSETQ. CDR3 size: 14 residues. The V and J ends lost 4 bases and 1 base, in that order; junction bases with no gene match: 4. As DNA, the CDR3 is TGCGCCAGCAGCGGGGGACAGCCCCAAGAGACCCAGTACTTC. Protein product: CASSGGQPQETQYF.

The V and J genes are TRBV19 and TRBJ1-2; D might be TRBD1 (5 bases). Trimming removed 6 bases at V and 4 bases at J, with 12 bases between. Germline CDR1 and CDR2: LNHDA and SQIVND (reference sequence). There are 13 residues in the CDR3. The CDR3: CASSVDMAYGYTF. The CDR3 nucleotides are TGTGCCAGTAGCGTGGACATGGCCTATGGCTACACCTTC.

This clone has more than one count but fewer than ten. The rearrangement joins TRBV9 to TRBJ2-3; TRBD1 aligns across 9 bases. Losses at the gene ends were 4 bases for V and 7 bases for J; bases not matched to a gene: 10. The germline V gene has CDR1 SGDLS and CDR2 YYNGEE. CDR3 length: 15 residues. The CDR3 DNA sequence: TGTGCCAGCAGCCCACAGGGGGCAGGGAGGCATACGCAGTATTTT. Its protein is CASSPQGAGRHTQYF.